The clone carrying this TCR beta chain was observed a handful of times. Its cognate antigen is unknown. In the PCR, 60 Vbeta and 13 Jbeta primers were used. The table came from immunoSEQ multiplex PCR; TCRdb's copy has only in-frame clones and leaves some out. The sample holds about 43,000 clones; approximately 47% are singletons and the top ten take 5% to 6.5%. This sample was included in a study of cytomegalovirus exposure and HLA in healthy donors. About the study: There were more than 350 genotyped donors. Of these, 81% fell in the genetic ancestry cluster associated with self-reported Caucasian donors.

General observations from the study: Across donors, presence/absence analyses took sequencing depth to be roughly uniform. Segments of the TCR beta V type were, in most cases, productive about 87% or about 30% of the time in an earlier analysis.

J lost 4 bases, V lost 4 bases, and 4 bases had no gene match. Looked up from germline, CDR1 is LNHDA and CDR2 is SQIVND (reference sequence). This CDR3 spans 14 amino acids. The clonotype originates from a man aged 55 to 70 in good health and CMV-seronegative. The material sequenced was PBMCs. This chain links TRBV19 with TRBJ1-5; 7 bases line up with TRBD1. CDR3 coding DNA: TGTGCCAGTAGTACACAGGGGTGGAATCAGCCCCAGCATTTT. Translated: CASSTQGWNQPQHF.